Sequencing of this T cell receptor (beta chain) was carried out in a study of blood T cells in healthy people across ages. The germline V and J ends were trimmed by 4 bases and 1 base, with 14 bases remaining between them. The germline CDR1 and CDR2 sequences are DFQATT and SNEGSKA (reference sequence). The CDR3 contains 14 residues. General study points: A strong correlation was found between TCR beta diversity and the percentage of naive T cells. Long-lived donors carried more naive CD4+ cells and greater diversity than aged donors.

With a J-beta primer mix and a sample-barcoded 5' primer, a second PCR ran 7 to 11 cycles. A template-switch adaptor containing 12 random nucleotides labeled each cDNA molecule. Each CDR3 protein is one row after TCRdb ran MiXCR on the 5' RACE reads. The table shows around 1,900,000 distinct CDR3 sequences, with approximately 39% occurring only once. This clonotype was counted only a few times. The antigen is unknown. Input material: blood. This clonotype originated in a human donor in good health. The chain employs TRBV20-1 and TRBJ2-7; weak D call: TRBD1 (6 bases). CDR3 region: CSATLDRNSYEQYF. The CDR3 bases are TGCAGTGCTACTCTCGACAGGAATTCCTACGAGCAGTACTTC.